This T cell receptor beta chain was captured by sequencing in a study of blood T cell repertoires in COVID-19. Study-wide context: Material from acute and convalescent COVID-19 was sourced from the United States, Italy and Spain.

The assay was immunoSEQ multiplex PCR, and TCRdb's table has in-frame clones only and misses some. Among around 260,000 clones listed, 80% to 90% were seen once. Trimming removed 7 bases at V and 2 bases at J, with 15 bases between. This CDR3 is built from 14 residues. The germline V gene encodes CDR1 MDHEN and CDR2 SYDVKM. This clonotype was sampled from a man aged 25 to 40 with acute or convalescent COVID-19. The V and J genes are TRBV28 and TRBJ2-7, with a weak D call TRBD1 (5 bases). The sample comprised peripheral blood. The CDR3: CASIGLGLTYEQYF. The CDR3 bases are TGTGCCAGCATTGGCCTGGGGCTAACCTACGAGCAGTACTTC. Full variable domain (remainder filled in from reference TRBV28 and TRBJ2-7): DVKVTQSSRYLVKRTGEKVFLECVQDMDHENMFWYRQDPGLGLRLIYFSYDVKMKEKGDIPEGYSVSREKKERFSLILESASTNQTSMYLCASIGLGLTYEQYFGPGTRLTVT.